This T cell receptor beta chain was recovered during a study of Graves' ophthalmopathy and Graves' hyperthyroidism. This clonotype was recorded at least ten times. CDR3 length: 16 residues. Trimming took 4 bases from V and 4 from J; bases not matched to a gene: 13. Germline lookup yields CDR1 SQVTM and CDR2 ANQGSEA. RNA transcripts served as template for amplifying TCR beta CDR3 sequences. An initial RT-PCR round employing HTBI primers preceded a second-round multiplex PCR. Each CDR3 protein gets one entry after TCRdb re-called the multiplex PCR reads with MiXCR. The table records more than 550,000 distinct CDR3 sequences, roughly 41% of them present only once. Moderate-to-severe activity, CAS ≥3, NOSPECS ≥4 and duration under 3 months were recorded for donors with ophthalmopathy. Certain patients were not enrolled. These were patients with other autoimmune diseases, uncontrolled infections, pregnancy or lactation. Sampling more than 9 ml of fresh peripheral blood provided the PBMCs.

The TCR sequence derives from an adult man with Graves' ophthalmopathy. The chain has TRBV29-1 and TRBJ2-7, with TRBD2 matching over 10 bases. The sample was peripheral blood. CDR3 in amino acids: CSVAGIGASGGYEQYF. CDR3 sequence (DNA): TGCAGCGTTGCGGGGATCGGGGCTAGCGGGGGATACGAGCAGTACTTC.